This T cell receptor beta chain was identified in a study of beta chain features in type 1 diabetes. Points from the study as a whole: Shortening of TCRB CDR3s, moderate but significant, appeared in all four CD4+ subsets of Type 1 diabetes patients. PCR, the amplification step, might favor shorter templates, equally in patients and controls. A potential influence of HLA type upon TCRB rearrangement remained unresolved herein.

The isolated RNA, all of it, was reverse transcribed, so expressed TCRB transcripts were what got sequenced. The assay was immunoSEQ multiplex PCR, and TCRdb's table has in-frame clones only and misses some. The sample consists of some 660,000 clones, over 11% of them appearing once. Germline V gives CDR1 SNHLY, CDR2 FYNNEI. This CDR3 comprises 16 residues. V was cut by 2 bases and J by 0 bases, with 12 bases left in between. Remarks on this clone: Its antigen is not identified.

This chain uses TRBV2 with TRBJ2-3; perhaps D is TRBD1 or TRBD2 (5 bases each). This clonotype was obtained from a man younger than 30 with type 1 diabetes. The sample consisted of naive CD4+ T cells from blood. Written as DNA, the CDR3 is TGTGCCAGCAGTGAACTGGGACCACTTAGCACAGATACGCAGTATTTT. Amino acid sequence: CASSELGPLSTDTQYF.